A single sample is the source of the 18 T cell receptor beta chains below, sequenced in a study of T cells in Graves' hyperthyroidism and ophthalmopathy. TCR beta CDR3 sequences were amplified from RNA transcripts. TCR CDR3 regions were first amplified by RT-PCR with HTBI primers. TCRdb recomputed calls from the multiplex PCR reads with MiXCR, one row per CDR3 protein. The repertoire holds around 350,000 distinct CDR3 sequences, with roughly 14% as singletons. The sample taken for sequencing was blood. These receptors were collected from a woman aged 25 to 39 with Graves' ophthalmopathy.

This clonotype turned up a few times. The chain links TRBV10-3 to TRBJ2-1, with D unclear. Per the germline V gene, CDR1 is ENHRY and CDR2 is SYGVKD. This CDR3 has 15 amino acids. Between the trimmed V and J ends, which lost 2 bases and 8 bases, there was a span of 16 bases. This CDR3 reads CAISENTASGDEQFF. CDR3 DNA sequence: TGTGCCATCAGTGAGAACACCGCCTCCGGTGATGAGCAGTTCTTC.

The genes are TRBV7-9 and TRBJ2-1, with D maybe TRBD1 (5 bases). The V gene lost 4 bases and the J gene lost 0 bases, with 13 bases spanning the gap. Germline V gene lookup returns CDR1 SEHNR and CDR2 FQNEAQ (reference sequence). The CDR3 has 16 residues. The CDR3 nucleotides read TGTGCCAGCAGCTATGACAGCCCTAGCTCCTACAATGAGCAGTTCTTC. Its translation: CASSYDSPSSYNEQFF.

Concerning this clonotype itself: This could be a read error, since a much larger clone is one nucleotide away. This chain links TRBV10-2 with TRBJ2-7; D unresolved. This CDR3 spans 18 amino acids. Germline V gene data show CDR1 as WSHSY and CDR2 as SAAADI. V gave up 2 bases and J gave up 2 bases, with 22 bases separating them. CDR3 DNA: TGCGCCAGCAGTGAGACGTCGGTCCCTCTACATGGGACCTACGAGCAGTACTTC. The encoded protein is CASSETSVPLHGTYEQYF.

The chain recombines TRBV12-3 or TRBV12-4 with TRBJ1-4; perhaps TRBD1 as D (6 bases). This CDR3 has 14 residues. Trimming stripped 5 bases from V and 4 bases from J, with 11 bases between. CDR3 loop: CASSSQGINEKLFF. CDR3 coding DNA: TGTGCCAGCAGTAGCCAGGGGATTAATGAAAAACTGTTTTTT.

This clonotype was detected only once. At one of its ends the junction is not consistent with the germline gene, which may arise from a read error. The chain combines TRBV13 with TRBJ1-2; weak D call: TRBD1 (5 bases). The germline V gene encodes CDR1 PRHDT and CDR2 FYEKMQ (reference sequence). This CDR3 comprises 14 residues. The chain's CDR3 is CASSFSGRNYDYTF. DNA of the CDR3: TGTGCCAGCAGCTTCTCGGGACGCAACTATGACTACACCTTC.

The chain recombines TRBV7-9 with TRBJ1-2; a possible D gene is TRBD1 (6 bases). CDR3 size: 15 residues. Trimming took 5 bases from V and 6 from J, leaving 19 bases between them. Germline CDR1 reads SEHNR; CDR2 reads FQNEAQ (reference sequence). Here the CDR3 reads CASSHAQGWDNGYTF. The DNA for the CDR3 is TGTGCCAGCAGCCATGCACAGGGTTGGGACAATGGCTACACCTTC.

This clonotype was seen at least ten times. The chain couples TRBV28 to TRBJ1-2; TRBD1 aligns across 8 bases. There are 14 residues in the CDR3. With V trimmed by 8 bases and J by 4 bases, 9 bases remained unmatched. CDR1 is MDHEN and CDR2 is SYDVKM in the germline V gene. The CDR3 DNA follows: TGTGCCAGCGGAGACAGGGGTTGGGTCTATGGCTACACCTTC. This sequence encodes CASGDRGWVYGYTF.

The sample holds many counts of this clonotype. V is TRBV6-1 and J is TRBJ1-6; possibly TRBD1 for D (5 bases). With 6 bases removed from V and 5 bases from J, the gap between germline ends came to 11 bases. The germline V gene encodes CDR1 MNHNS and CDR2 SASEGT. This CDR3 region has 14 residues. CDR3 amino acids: CASRPGPHNSPLHF. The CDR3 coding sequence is TGTGCCAGCAGACCGGGGCCCCATAATTCACCCCTCCACTTT.

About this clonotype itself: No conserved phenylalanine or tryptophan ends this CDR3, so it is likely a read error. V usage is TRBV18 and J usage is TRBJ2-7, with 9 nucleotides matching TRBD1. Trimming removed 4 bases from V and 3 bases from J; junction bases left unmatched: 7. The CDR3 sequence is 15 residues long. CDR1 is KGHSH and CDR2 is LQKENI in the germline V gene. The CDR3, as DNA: TGTGCCAGCTCACTTGGACAGGGGATGAACTACGAGCAGTACCTC. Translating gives CASSLGQGMNYEQYL.

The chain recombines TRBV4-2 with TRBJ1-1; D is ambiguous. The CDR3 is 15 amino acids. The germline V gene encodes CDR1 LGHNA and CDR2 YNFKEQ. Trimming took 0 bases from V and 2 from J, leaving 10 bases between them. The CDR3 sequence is CASSQEFSENTEAFF. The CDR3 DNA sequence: TGTGCCAGCAGCCAAGAGTTCAGCGAAAACACTGAAGCTTTCTTT.

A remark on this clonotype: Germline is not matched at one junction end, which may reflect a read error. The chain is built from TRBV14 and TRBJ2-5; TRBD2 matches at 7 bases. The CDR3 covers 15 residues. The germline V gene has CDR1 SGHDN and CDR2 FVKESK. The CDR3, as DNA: TGTGCCGGCAGGGAGGGGCACGCGCTCGGAGAGACCCAGTACTTC. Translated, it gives CAGREGHALGETQYF.

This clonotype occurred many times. The CDR3 spells CASKSPGRMNTEAFF. CDR3 bases: TGTGCCAGCAAGTCCCCAGGACGGATGAACACTGAAGCTTTCTTT. The genes are TRBV2 and TRBJ1-1; D gene uncertain. Deletions cut 7 bases from V and 0 bases from J, with 15 bases between. Germline loops: CDR1 SNHLY, CDR2 FYNNEI. The CDR3 is 15 amino acids. Full variable domain (missing parts from reference TRBV2 and TRBJ1-1): EPEVTQTPSHQVTQMGQEVILRCVPISNHLYFYWYRQILGQKVEFLVSFYNNEISEKSEIFDDQFSVERPDGSNFTLKIRSTKLEDSAMYFCASKSPGRMNTEAFFGQGTRLTVV.

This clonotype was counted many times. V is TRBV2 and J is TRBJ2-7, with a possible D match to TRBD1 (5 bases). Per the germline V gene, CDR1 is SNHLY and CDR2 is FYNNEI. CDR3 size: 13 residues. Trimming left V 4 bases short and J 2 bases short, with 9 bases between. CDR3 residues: CASSGQPAYEQYF. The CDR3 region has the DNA TGTGCCAGCAGTGGACAGCCGGCCTACGAGCAGTACTTC. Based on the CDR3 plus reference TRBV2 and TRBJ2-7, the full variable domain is EPEVTQTPSHQVTQMGQEVILRCVPISNHLYFYWYRQILGQKVEFLVSFYNNEISEKSEIFDDQFSVERPDGSNFTLKIRSTKLEDSAMYFCASSGQPAYEQYFGPGTRLTVT.

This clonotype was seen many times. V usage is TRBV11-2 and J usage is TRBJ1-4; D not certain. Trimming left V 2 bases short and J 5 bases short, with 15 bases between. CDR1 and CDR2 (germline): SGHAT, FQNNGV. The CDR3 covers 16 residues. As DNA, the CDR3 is TGTGCCAGCAGCTTATCACTCGGGAGGATGAATGAAAAACTGTTTTTT. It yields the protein CASSLSLGRMNEKLFF.

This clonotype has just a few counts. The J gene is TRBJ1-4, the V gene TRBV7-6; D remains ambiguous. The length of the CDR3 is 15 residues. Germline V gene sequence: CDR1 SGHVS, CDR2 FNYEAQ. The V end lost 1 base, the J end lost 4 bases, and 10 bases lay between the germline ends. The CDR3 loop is CASSLGGSNNEKLFF. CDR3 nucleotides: TGTGCCAGCAGCTTAGGAGGATCCAATAATGAAAAACTGTTTTTT.

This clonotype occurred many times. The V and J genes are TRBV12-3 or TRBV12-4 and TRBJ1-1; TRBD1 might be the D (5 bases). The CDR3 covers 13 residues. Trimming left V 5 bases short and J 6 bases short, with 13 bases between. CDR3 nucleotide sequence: TGTGCCAGCAGTAAGGGGAAACGGGCTGAAGCTTTCTTT. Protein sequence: CASSKGKRAEAFF.

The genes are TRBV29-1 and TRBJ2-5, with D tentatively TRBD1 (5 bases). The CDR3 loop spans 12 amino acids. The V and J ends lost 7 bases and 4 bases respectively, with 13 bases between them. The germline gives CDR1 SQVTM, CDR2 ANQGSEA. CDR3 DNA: TGCAGCGCAACGGACCAGGGAGAGACCCAGTACTTC. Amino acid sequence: CSATDQGETQYF.

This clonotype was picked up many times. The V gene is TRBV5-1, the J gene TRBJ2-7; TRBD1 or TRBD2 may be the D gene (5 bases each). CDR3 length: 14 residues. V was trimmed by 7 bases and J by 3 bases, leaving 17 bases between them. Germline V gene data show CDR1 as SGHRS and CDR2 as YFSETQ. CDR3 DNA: TGCGCCAGCGCCAGGATCGGGGCAGACTACGAGCAGTACTTC. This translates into CASARIGADYEQYF. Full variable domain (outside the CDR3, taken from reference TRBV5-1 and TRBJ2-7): KAGVTQTPRYLIKTRGQQVTLSCSPISGHRSVSWYQQTPGQGLQFLFEYFSETQRNKGNFPGRFSGRQFSNSRSEMNVSTLELGDSALYLCASARIGADYEQYFGPGTRLTVT.